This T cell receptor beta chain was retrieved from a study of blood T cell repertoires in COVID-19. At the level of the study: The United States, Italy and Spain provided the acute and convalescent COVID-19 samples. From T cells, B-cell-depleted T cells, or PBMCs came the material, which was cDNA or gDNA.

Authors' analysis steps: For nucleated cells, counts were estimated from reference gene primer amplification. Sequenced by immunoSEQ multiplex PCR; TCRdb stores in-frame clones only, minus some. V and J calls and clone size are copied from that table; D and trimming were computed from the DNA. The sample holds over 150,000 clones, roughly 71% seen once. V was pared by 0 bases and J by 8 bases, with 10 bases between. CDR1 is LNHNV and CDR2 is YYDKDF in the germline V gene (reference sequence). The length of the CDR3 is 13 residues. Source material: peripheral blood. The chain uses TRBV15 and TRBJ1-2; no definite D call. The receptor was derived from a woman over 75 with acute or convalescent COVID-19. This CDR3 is CATSRDQIAGYTF. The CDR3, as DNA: TGTGCCACCAGCAGAGATCAGATAGCCGGCTACACCTTC.